This is a list of T cell receptor beta chains from one sample in a study of shared clonotypes between healthy human individuals. Profiled with immunoSEQ multiplex PCR; TCRdb holds only in-frame clones, not every one. This table holds some 2,400,000 clones, about 94% found once. Source material: naive CD4+ T cells sorted from blood. Every receptor here comes from a young man in good health. Both conserved end residues are part of each CDR3.

v_gene: TRBV19
j_gene: TRBJ2-3
CDR3aa: CASSRKLAGGPGDADTQYF

v_gene: TRBV9
j_gene: TRBJ2-2
CDR3aa: CASSVATYTGELFF

v_gene: TRBV18
j_gene: TRBJ1-1
CDR3aa: CASSPRQGEYTEAFF

v_gene: TRBV5-1
j_gene: TRBJ2-2
CDR3aa: CASRATPPLELFF

v_gene: TRBV7-2
j_gene: TRBJ2-3
CDR3aa: CASSLAITDTQYF

v_gene: TRBV5-5
j_gene: TRBJ2-2
CDR3aa: CASSLGQDTGELFF

v_gene: TRBV7-2
j_gene: TRBJ2-7
CDR3aa: CASSLVQLTYEQYF

v_gene: TRBV4-1
j_gene: TRBJ2-7
CDR3aa: CASSHPGLGGREQYF

v_gene: TRBV10-1
j_gene: TRBJ2-1
CDR3aa: CASSESPHGTNNEQFF

v_gene: TRBV4-3
j_gene: TRBJ2-7
CDR3aa: CASSQDTRSQEQYF

v_gene: TRBV9
j_gene: TRBJ2-1
CDR3aa: CASSALAGGPYNEQFF

v_gene: TRBV19
j_gene: TRBJ2-6
CDR3aa: CASSRQGISGANVLTF

v_gene: TRBV30
j_gene: TRBJ1-1
CDR3aa: CAWSVGRTNTEAFF

v_gene: TRBV27
j_gene: TRBJ1-2
CDR3aa: CASSQQKANYGYTF

v_gene: TRBV5-4
j_gene: TRBJ2-2
CDR3aa: CASSYQGRTGELFF

v_gene: TRBV11-2
j_gene: TRBJ2-7
CDR3aa: CASSLVPRGKSYEQYF

v_gene: TRBV6-1
j_gene: TRBJ2-7
CDR3aa: CASSAGTGIPYEQYF

v_gene: TRBV7-9
j_gene: TRBJ1-6
CDR3aa: CASSPQEMGNSPLHF

v_gene: TRBV7-2
j_gene: TRBJ2-1
CDR3aa: CASSRATSGGTNEQFF

v_gene: TRBV5-6
j_gene: TRBJ2-7
CDR3aa: CASSLWGEQYF

v_gene: TRBV7-8
j_gene: TRBJ1-4
CDR3aa: CASSISSGGEKLFF

v_gene: TRBV11-2
j_gene: TRBJ2-2
CDR3aa: CASRTDRTGELFF

v_gene: TRBV28
j_gene: TRBJ2-7
CDR3aa: CASLDRSREQYF

v_gene: TRBV7-2
j_gene: TRBJ1-1
CDR3aa: CASSLGTRLAEAFF

v_gene: TRBV19
j_gene: TRBJ2-7
CDR3aa: CASSIVSGVDYEQYF

v_gene: TRBV6-1
j_gene: TRBJ2-1
CDR3aa: CASSERLAGAYNEQFF

v_gene: TRBV6-6
j_gene: TRBJ1-1
CDR3aa: CASSYSTGGGTEAFF

v_gene: TRBV25-1
j_gene: TRBJ1-1
CDR3aa: CASSDRDSTEAFF

v_gene: TRBV5-1
j_gene: TRBJ2-7
CDR3aa: CASSWDRGDEQYF

v_gene: TRBV10-1
j_gene: TRBJ1-2
CDR3aa: CASKMVYYGYTF

v_gene: TRBV4-3
j_gene: TRBJ2-1
CDR3aa: CASSQVLAGLSSYNEQFF

v_gene: TRBV18
j_gene: TRBJ1-1
CDR3aa: CASSQMKGAGMNTEAFF

v_gene: TRBV6-1
j_gene: TRBJ2-7
CDR3aa: CASSEGSPGQDF

v_gene: TRBV9
j_gene: TRBJ2-6
CDR3aa: CASSVGSGSLGANVLTF

v_gene: TRBV10-1
j_gene: TRBJ2-1
CDR3aa: CASSDKGGSYNEQFF

v_gene: TRBV11-3
j_gene: TRBJ2-2
CDR3aa: CASSPGASTGELFF

v_gene: TRBV7-3
j_gene: TRBJ2-7
CDR3aa: CASSSGLAGSHEQYF

v_gene: TRBV30
j_gene: TRBJ2-1
CDR3aa: CACETDRYNEQFF

v_gene: TRBV29-1
j_gene: TRBJ2-4
CDR3aa: CSGGTAAQGIQYF

v_gene: TRBV5-5
j_gene: TRBJ2-7
CDR3aa: CASSFSGFPYEQYF

v_gene: TRBV7-2
j_gene: TRBJ2-5
CDR3aa: CASSFAGAAQETQYF

v_gene: TRBV18
j_gene: TRBJ2-1
CDR3aa: CASSPPGREGQFF

v_gene: TRBV2
j_gene: TRBJ1-5
CDR3aa: CASSRDRVGNQPQHF

v_gene: TRBV6-6
j_gene: TRBJ2-1
CDR3aa: CASSYTSGGRTNEQFF

v_gene: TRBV5-1
j_gene: TRBJ2-1
CDR3aa: CASSGGTSGGYEQFF

v_gene: TRBV7-2
j_gene: TRBJ2-7
CDR3aa: CASSLVVASGRYEQYF

v_gene: TRBV28
j_gene: TRBJ2-7
CDR3aa: CASSPVDGPAGVFNEQYF

v_gene: TRBV6-1
j_gene: TRBJ1-2
CDR3aa: CASTRPPTYGYTF

v_gene: TRBV5-1
j_gene: TRBJ2-6
CDR3aa: CASSLSPPGANVLTF

v_gene: TRBV6-1
j_gene: TRBJ1-5
CDR3aa: CASSGALSNQPQHF

v_gene: TRBV4-1
j_gene: TRBJ2-2
CDR3aa: CASSTLTRTGELFF

v_gene: TRBV10-1
j_gene: TRBJ2-7
CDR3aa: CASSESWGSRGEQYF

v_gene: TRBV7-2
j_gene: TRBJ1-2
CDR3aa: CASSPGVGSYGYTF

v_gene: TRBV7-2
j_gene: TRBJ1-4
CDR3aa: CASRPHRGSNEKLFF

v_gene: TRBV5-1
j_gene: TRBJ1-2
CDR3aa: CASSSQANYGYTF